These 8 T cell receptor beta chains share one sample of origin, sequenced in a study of read filtering for tumor transcriptome and immune sequencing. The library was built from around 380 ng RNA with molecular barcoded adaptors for alpha/delta and beta/gamma chains. TCRdb used MiXCR to reprocess the reads, holding one entry per CDR3 protein. The data show under 80,000 distinct CDR3 sequences, with approximately 19% seen just once and around an eighth held by the top ten. Sample: a population of CD138-negative cells sorted from bone marrow. All receptors come from a donor older than 35 with multiple myeloma.

A few counts support this clonotype. The chain joins TRBV5-1 to TRBJ1-4; 12 bases align to TRBD1. Trimming took 4 bases from V and 10 from J; bases not matched to a gene: 5. Germline V gene sequence: CDR1 SGHRS, CDR2 YFSETQ. The CDR3 totals 14 residues. In DNA form, the CDR3 reads TGCGCCAGCAGCCCGGGACAGGGGGCCGTAAAACTGTTTTTT. Its protein is CASSPGQGAVKLFF.

This clonotype has at least ten counts. The chain carries TRBV2 and TRBJ2-2; 10 nucleotides align to TRBD2. Germline CDR1 is SNHLY and CDR2 is FYNNEI. The CDR3 loop spans 15 amino acids. The V and J ends lost 7 bases and 2 bases, in that order; junction bases with no gene match: 4. The CDR3 coding sequence is TGTGCCAGCACTCTAGCGGGAGTCAACACCGGGGAGCTGTTTTTT. Protein: CASTLAGVNTGELFF.

Note on this clonotype: A much larger clone is a single base away; this may be a read error. V usage is TRBV27 and J usage is TRBJ2-7; 10 bases map to TRBD1. The length of the CDR3 is 15 residues. J gave up 4 bases and V 10 bases, and 13 bases lay outside the gene matches. CDR1 is MNHEY and CDR2 is SMNVEV in the germline V gene (reference sequence). The DNA for the CDR3 is TGTGCCATCAGCTCACGCCCGGGACAGGGGTACGAGCAGTACTTC. Amino acids: CAISSRPGQGYEQYF.

Notes on this clonotype: Just one base apart from a much larger clone, this may be a read error. V usage is TRBV5-1 and J usage is TRBJ2-6, with D uncertain. Deletions cut 0 bases from V and 0 bases from J, with 7 bases between. CDR3 length equals 16 residues. CDR1 and CDR2 from the germline V gene are SGHRS and YFSETQ. CDR3 DNA sequence: TGCGCCAGCAGCTTGGCCTCGGGCTCTGGGGCCAACGTCCTGACTTTC. The encoded protein is CASSLASGSGANVLTF.

This clonotype appeared a few times. Since a much larger clone is just one base distant, this may be a read error. This sequence joins TRBV20-1 and TRBJ2-5; the match to TRBD1 covers 9 bases. Germline CDR1 and CDR2: DFQATT and SNEGSKA (reference sequence). This CDR3 spans 12 amino acids. V trimming: 5 bases; J trimming: 5 bases; junction bases outside the gene matches: 3. CDR3 in DNA: TGCAGTGCTCGGGACAGGGTGGAGACCCAGTACTTC. Its protein product is CSARDRVETQYF.

This rearrangement joins TRBV6-5 to TRBJ1-4, with 8 bases aligning to TRBD1. This CDR3 spans 14 amino acids. CDR1 MNHEY and CDR2 SVGAGI come from the germline V gene. The J segment lost 7 bases and the V segment lost 6 bases, leaving 7 bases of the junction unmatched. CDR3 loop: CASSFDRGGEKLFF. The CDR3 region has the DNA TGTGCCAGCAGCTTCGACAGGGGCGGTGAAAAACTGTTTTTT.

This clonotype was found many times. The V and J genes are TRBV6-6 and TRBJ2-3; TRBD2 matches 11 bases. Germline V gives CDR1 MNHNY, CDR2 SVGAGI (reference sequence). Trimming at V came to 4 bases and at J to 6 bases, leaving 6 bases not matched to a gene. The CDR3 has 15 amino acids. For the CDR3, the DNA is TGTGCCAGCAGTTTGCCTAGCGGGGGGTCGGATACGCAGTATTTT. Its protein product is CASSLPSGGSDTQYF.

This clonotype was picked up one time. With a much larger clone just one base away, this may be a read error. The chain joins TRBV7-2 to TRBJ1-4, with 7 bases that match TRBD1. The germline V gene has CDR1 SGHTA and CDR2 FQGNSA. The CDR3 runs to 16 residues. This chain's CDR3 is CASSHTEGTDFEKLSF. In DNA form, the CDR3 reads TGTGCCAGCAGCCATACGGAGGGGACAGACTTTGAAAAACTGTCTTTT.